This entry lists 21 T cell receptor beta chains sequenced from one sample in a study of PD-L1 blockade in urothelial cancer (dated by TCRdb to 2016 to 2017). Libraries were prepared through the immunoSEQ multiplex PCR assay. Drawn from immuneACCESS, this table holds only the in-frame rearrangements with V and J called that TCRdb kept. Clones are partly lost; checked studies trace under half to an unresolved V gene and leave the rest unexplained. The sample data list about 84,000 clones, and roughly 82% of these were observed just once. The top ten clones comprise over 7.5% of the sample. Specimen: PBMCs, collected around atezolizumab (anti-PD-L1) treatment. These receptor sequences come from a man between 65 and 85 years old with urothelial cancer.

The chain is built from TRBV19 and TRBJ2-7, with D tentatively TRBD1 (6 bases). In germline, CDR1 is LNHDA, CDR2 SQIVND (reference sequence). The CDR3 sequence is 15 residues long. Trimming removed 1 base at V and 5 bases at J, with 15 bases between. CDR3 in amino acids: CASSIGGNRVHEQYF. DNA of the CDR3: TGTGCCAGTAGTATAGGAGGGAACAGGGTACACGAGCAGTACTTC.

The V call is TRBV29-1, the J call TRBJ2-2; 8 positions match TRBD1. The ends lost 7 bases at V and 6 bases at J; junction bases unmatched: 1. Germline lookup yields CDR1 SQVTM and CDR2 ANQGSEA. This CDR3 comprises 11 residues. CDR3 nucleotide sequence: TGCAGCGCCAGGGGGCCCGGGGAGCTGTTTTTT. Translating gives CSARGPGELFF.

The chain couples TRBV7-3 to TRBJ2-1; 9 nucleotides line up with TRBD2. V was clipped by 2 bases and J by 6 bases; unmatched bases: 8. CDR1 and CDR2 from the germline V gene are SGHTA and FQGTGA. The CDR3 has 16 amino acids. This CDR3 is CASSLEGTSGFNEQFF. For the CDR3, the DNA is TGTGCCAGCAGCTTAGAAGGCACTAGCGGGTTCAATGAGCAGTTCTTC.

The genes are TRBV7-6 and TRBJ2-1; 7 positions agree with TRBD2. CDR3 length equals 14 residues. V gave up 3 bases and J gave up 8 bases; unmatched junction bases: 7. Germline values: CDR1 SGHVS, CDR2 FNYEAQ. CDR3 nucleotides: TGTGCCAGCAGCTTGACGGGAGGCTGGGATGAGCAGTTCTTC. Protein sequence: CASSLTGGWDEQFF. Drawing the rest from reference TRBV7-6 and TRBJ2-1, the complete variable domain is GAGVSQSPRYKVTKRGQDVALRCDPISGHVSLYWYRQALGQGPEFLTYFNYEAQQDKSGLPNDRFSAERPEGSISTLTIQRTEQRDSAMYRCASSLTGGWDEQFFGPGTRLTVL.

The CDR3 sequence is CASSRNRFSYNEQFF. The CDR3 DNA reads as TGTGCCAGCAGCCGAAACAGGTTCTCCTACAATGAGCAGTTCTTC. This rearrangement joins TRBV7-2 to TRBJ2-1, with D perhaps matching TRBD1 (5 bases). CDR1 SGHTA and CDR2 FQGNSA come from the germline V gene. The CDR3 spans 15 residues. V was clipped by 5 bases and J by 0 bases, with 11 bases between them. Full variable domain (outside the CDR3, taken from reference TRBV7-2 and TRBJ2-1): GAGVSQSPSNKVTEKGKDVELRCDPISGHTALYWYRQSLGQGLEFLIYFQGNSAPDKSGLPSDRFSAERTGGSVSTLTIQRTQQEDSAVYLCASSRNRFSYNEQFFGPGTRLTVL.

The genes are TRBV14 and TRBJ1-6; D gene ambiguous. The V gene's germline CDR1 is SGHDN and CDR2 FVKESK. V lost 3 bases and J lost 1, with 4 bases in between. The CDR3 runs to 14 residues. The CDR3 region has the DNA TGTGCCAGCAGCCAGGAGTCCTATAATTCACCCCTCCACTTT. It translates to CASSQESYNSPLHF.

This chain connects TRBV7-9 to TRBJ1-6, with TRBD1 matching over 7 bases. CDR3 length: 15 amino acids. Germline CDR1 SEHNR, CDR2 FQNEAQ (reference sequence). V shed 1 base and J 7 bases; nucleotides not matched to a gene: 4. CDR3 sequence reads: CASSLGGTENSPLHF. The CDR3 DNA sequence: TGTGCCAGCAGCTTAGGGGGGACAGAGAATTCACCCCTCCACTTT.

This sequence joins TRBV5-1 and TRBJ2-7, with D maybe TRBD1 (5 bases). The CDR3 contains 15 residues. V dropped 1 base and J dropped 5 bases, with 16 bases sitting between them. Germline V gene sequence: CDR1 SGHRS, CDR2 YFSETQ. The chain's CDR3 is CASSLLDTADNEQYF. Here the CDR3 DNA reads TGCGCCAGCAGCTTGTTGGACACGGCAGATAACGAGCAGTACTTC.

The chain combines TRBV19 with TRBJ1-5, with 7 bases matching TRBD1. The CDR3 is made up of 15 amino acids. CDR1 LNHDA and CDR2 SQIVND come from the germline V gene (reference sequence). With V trimmed by 5 bases and J by 4 bases, 8 bases remained unmatched. The CDR3 loop reads CASSVGTANNQPQHF. The CDR3 bases are TGTGCCAGTAGTGTCGGGACAGCTAATAATCAGCCCCAGCATTTT.

The chain has TRBV9 and TRBJ2-1, with 7 positions matching TRBD2. Germline V gives CDR1 SGDLS, CDR2 YYNGEE. J gave up 5 bases and V 4 bases, and 12 bases lay outside the gene matches. This CDR3 has 16 amino acids. This chain's CDR3 is CASSPFTSASNNEQFF. CDR3 bases: TGTGCCAGCAGCCCTTTTACTAGCGCTTCCAACAATGAGCAGTTCTTC.

The chain has TRBV5-4 and TRBJ1-1; D perhaps matches TRBD1 (5 bases). The V and J ends lost 4 bases and 0 bases respectively, with 16 bases between them. The CDR3 runs 16 residues. Per germline, CDR1 SGHNT and CDR2 YYREEE (reference sequence). For the CDR3, the DNA is TGTGCCAGCAGCAAGGGCCCCGTGGGGCTGAACACTGAAGCTTTCTTT. It encodes CASSKGPVGLNTEAFF.

The chain has TRBV6-4 and TRBJ1-2, with D perhaps matching TRBD1 (5 bases). V was pared by 5 bases and J by 4 bases, with 8 bases between. The CDR3 sequence is 12 residues long. Germline V gives CDR1 MRHNA, CDR2 SNTAGT. The CDR3 bases are TGTGCCAGCAGTAACGGGGGCTATGGCTACACCTTC. Its translation: CASSNGGYGYTF.

The chain employs TRBV11-3 and TRBJ2-3; D may be TRBD2 (6 bases). The length of the CDR3 is 16 residues. The V end was cut by 1 base, the J end by 0 bases, with 11 bases between. Germline lookup yields CDR1 SGHNT and CDR2 YENEEA. In nucleotides, the CDR3 is TGTGCCAGCAGCTTAGGTGGACTAACTAGCACAGATACGCAGTATTTT. Translated, it gives CASSLGGLTSTDTQYF.

The chain employs TRBV19 and TRBJ1-1; 10 nucleotides agree with TRBD1. Trimming took 5 bases from V and 4 from J; bases not matched to a gene: 7. This CDR3 comprises 15 residues. Germline CDR1 is LNHDA and CDR2 is SQIVND (reference sequence). The CDR3 bases are TGTGCCAGTAGTCCGAGGGGGACAGGGGTCACTGAAGCTTTCTTT. Amino acid sequence: CASSPRGTGVTEAFF.

This sequence joins TRBV19 and TRBJ1-2, with D perhaps matching TRBD1 (5 bases). Germline V gives CDR1 LNHDA, CDR2 SQIVND (reference sequence). V was clipped by 10 bases and J by 1 base, with 7 bases between them. This CDR3 is built from 11 residues. Written as DNA, the CDR3 is TGTGCCACCAGGGTTAACTATGGCTACACCTTC. Amino acids: CATRVNYGYTF.

The chain carries TRBV19 and TRBJ1-1; D unclear. Germline CDR1 and CDR2: LNHDA and SQIVND (reference sequence). V dropped 1 base and J dropped 4 bases, with 13 bases sitting between them. CDR3 size: 15 residues. The CDR3 sequence is CASSIGGTAPTEAFF. CDR3 DNA sequence: TGTGCCAGTAGTATAGGAGGCACGGCTCCCACTGAAGCTTTCTTT.

V usage is TRBV5-1 and J usage is TRBJ2-1; 7 bases line up with TRBD2. Trimming at V came to 4 bases and at J to 0 bases, leaving 7 bases not matched to a gene. CDR3 length: 16 residues. CDR1 SGHRS and CDR2 YFSETQ come from the germline V gene. CDR3 coding DNA: TGCGCCAGCAGCCAGTTAGCGGGCAGCTCCTACAATGAGCAGTTCTTC. Protein product: CASSQLAGSSYNEQFF.

This clone has just a few counts. The rearrangement uses TRBV15 and TRBJ2-1; 8 bases map to TRBD2. The trim removed 0 bases at V and 5 bases at J, leaving 9 bases unmatched. Germline loops: CDR1 LNHNV, CDR2 YYDKDF (reference sequence). The CDR3 has 17 residues. In nucleotides, the CDR3 is TGTGCCACCAGCAGAGATCAGTCTAGCGGGCGGAACAATGAGCAGTTCTTC. Its protein is CATSRDQSSGRNNEQFF.

V and J are TRBV5-1 and TRBJ2-1; 7 nucleotides agree with TRBD1. With V trimmed by 4 bases and J by 3 bases, 7 bases remained unmatched. Germline CDR1 SGHRS, CDR2 YFSETQ. The CDR3 is made up of 15 amino acids. This CDR3 is CASSLAGTDYNEQFF. DNA of the CDR3: TGCGCCAGCAGCCTCGCCGGGACAGACTACAATGAGCAGTTCTTC.

The chain joins TRBV6-6 to TRBJ2-7; 9 bases are a match to TRBD1. The germline CDR1 and CDR2 sequences are MNHNY and SVGAGI (reference sequence). CDR3 length: 11 amino acids. V lost 10 bases and J lost 6; bases outside the gene matches: 4. CDR3 protein: CAIQGAGEQYF. CDR3 in DNA: TGTGCCATACAGGGGGCCGGCGAGCAGTACTTC.

V is TRBV7-2 and J is TRBJ1-1; D call uncertain. This CDR3 spans 14 amino acids. Per germline, CDR1 SGHTA and CDR2 FQGNSA. V dropped 1 base and J dropped 0 bases, with 6 bases sitting between them. CDR3 sequence: CASSLVVVNTEAFF. The CDR3 nucleotides are TGTGCCAGCAGCTTAGTCGTCGTGAACACTGAAGCTTTCTTT.